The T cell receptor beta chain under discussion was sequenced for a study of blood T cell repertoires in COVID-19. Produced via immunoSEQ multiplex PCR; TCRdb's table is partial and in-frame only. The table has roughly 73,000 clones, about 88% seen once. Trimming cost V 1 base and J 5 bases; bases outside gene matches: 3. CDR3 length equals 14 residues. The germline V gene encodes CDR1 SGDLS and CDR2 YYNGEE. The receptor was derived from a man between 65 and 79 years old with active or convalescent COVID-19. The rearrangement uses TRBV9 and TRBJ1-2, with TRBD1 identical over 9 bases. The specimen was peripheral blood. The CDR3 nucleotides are TGTGCCAGCAGCGTACTAGGGACAGGGTATGGCTACACCTTC. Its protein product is CASSVLGTGYGYTF.